Listed below are T cell receptor beta chains from one sample, sequenced in a study of blood T cell repertoires in COVID-19. TCRdb's copy holds only in-frame clones and misses some; the assay was immunoSEQ multiplex PCR. This sample has 140,000 to 150,000 clones, with 84% found just once. Material: PBMCs or T cells enriched from blood (not recorded which). These TCRs come from a woman in her forties or fifties who had been exposed to COVID-19. CDR3s include the opening cysteine and the closing phenylalanine or tryptophan. A D gene is named only where the DNA matches it firmly. The listing skips clone size in some rows; elsewhere it reads once, few, many or a size class.

clone_size,v_call,j_call,d_call,cdr3_nt,cdr3_aa
-,TRBV11-2,TRBJ1-4,-,TGTGCCAGCAGCTTTGGCTCGAATGAAAAACTGTTTTTT,CASSFGSNEKLFF
-,TRBV9,TRBJ2-1,TRBD2,TGTGCCAGCAGTGCCGGGGGGAACCGCTTCTACAATGAGCAGTTCTTC,CASSAGGNRFYNEQFF
-,TRBV5-4,TRBJ1-2,TRBD1,TGTGCCAGCAGCCCTCAAAGGACAGGGGGGAAAGGTGGCTACACCTTC,CASSPQRTGGKGGYTF
once,TRBV5-1,TRBJ2-2,TRBD1,TGCGCCAGCGGACAGGGTTACGCCGGGGAGCTGTTTTTT,CASGQGYAGELFF
-,TRBV15,TRBJ2-7,TRBD2,TGTGCCACCAGCAGAGAAGGGACTAGCGGGATTCACGAGCAGTACTTC,CATSREGTSGIHEQYF
-,TRBV7-2,TRBJ2-1,-,TGTGCCAGCAGCTTAGCGGCGGGTACGTACAATGAGCAGTTCTTC,CASSLAAGTYNEQFF
-,TRBV19,TRBJ2-2,-,TGTGCCAGTACCCCCACCCCACTATCGAACACCGGGGAGCTGTTTTTT,CASTPTPLSNTGELFF
-,TRBV19,TRBJ1-1,-,TGTGCCGCCGCAGGCAAGAGGGACACTGAAGCTTTCTTT,CAAAGKRDTEAFF
few,TRBV9,TRBJ2-1,-,TGTGCCAGCAGCGTAGGAGCGGCGGGTAATGAGCAGTTCTTC,CASSVGAAGNEQFF
-,TRBV11-2,TRBJ1-2,-,TGTGCCAGCAGCCCCGCGGGGCCGGGCTATGGCTACACCTTC,CASSPAGPGYGYTF
-,TRBV20-1,TRBJ2-1,-,TGCAGTGCTAGTGGGGGGAGGCCCTACAATGAGCAGTTCTTC,CSASGGRPYNEQFF
-,TRBV27,TRBJ1-5,-,TGTGCCAGCAGGCCCCGACACCCCAATCAGCCCCAGCATTTT,CASRPRHPNQPQHF
-,TRBV11-2,TRBJ2-5,TRBD2,TGTGCCAGCAGCTTAGGGGGGGGACTACAAGAGACCCAGTACTTC,CASSLGGGLQETQYF
-,TRBV3-1/TRBV3-2,TRBJ2-3,TRBD1,TGTGCCAGCAGCCTCGGACAGGGGGCAACTAGCACAGATACGCAGTATTTT,CASSLGQGATSTDTQYF
-,TRBV9,TRBJ2-4,TRBD2,TGTGCCAGCAGCGGGGAGCCCTTTGGGCGGGGGGACCCTAAAGCCAAAAACATTCAGTACTTC,CASSGEPFGRGDPKAKNIQYF
-,TRBV5-1,TRBJ2-6,-,TGCGCCAGCAGCTTGTTCGGCCCAGGTCCCCTAAGCTCTGGGGCCAACGTCCTGACTTTC,CASSLFGPGPLSSGANVLTF
-,TRBV29-1,TRBJ2-1,TRBD2,TGCAGCGTTGAAGCGACGGAGCGGGAGGCCTTTTGGGATGAGCAGTTCTTC,CSVEATEREAFWDEQFF
-,TRBV13,TRBJ2-7,-,TGTGCCAGCAGCTCTCCACGGAAGGGGGACTACGAGCAGTACTTC,CASSSPRKGDYEQYF
-,TRBV12-5,TRBJ1-3,-,TGTGCTAGTGGTATCAGGAGGACTGACCCTGGAAACACCATATATTTT,CASGIRRTDPGNTIYF
-,TRBV6-6,TRBJ2-3,-,TGTGCCAGCAGAGGGCGGGGCACAGATACGCAGTATTTT,CASRGRGTDTQYF
-,TRBV10-3,TRBJ2-1,-,TGTGCCATCGAACCTAGCGTTACCAGCTCCTACAATGAGCAGTTCTTC,CAIEPSVTSSYNEQFF
-,TRBV7-3,TRBJ2-3,-,TGTGCCAGCAGCTTAGGAGGGCGACTCACAGATACGCAGTATTTT,CASSLGGRLTDTQYF
few,TRBV5-1,TRBJ1-2,TRBD1,TGCGCCAGCAGTGGGGCCACAGGGGGATCCTATGGCTACACCTTC,CASSGATGGSYGYTF
-,TRBV3-1/TRBV3-2,TRBJ2-5,TRBD2,TGTGCCAGCACGGGCGGGAGGCGAGAGACCCAGTACTTC,CASTGGRRETQYF
-,TRBV2,TRBJ1-6,TRBD1,TGTGCCAGCGGGACAGGGGATAATTCACCCCTCCACTTT,CASGTGDNSPLHF
-,TRBV6-6,TRBJ2-5,-,TGTGCCAGCAGCCTCAGGTACCTAGAGACCCAGTACTTC,CASSLRYLETQYF
-,TRBV18,TRBJ2-1,-,TGTGCCAGCTCACCTCAACCGTGGGGCCGGAGCTCCTACAATGAGCAGTTCTTC,CASSPQPWGRSSYNEQFF
once,TRBV7-9,TRBJ1-3,TRBD1,TGTGCCAGCAGCCCCCGACAGGGGGCCCATAGAAACACCATATATTTT,CASSPRQGAHRNTIYF
medium-sized,TRBV2,TRBJ1-5,TRBD1,TGTGCCAGCAGGGGGACAGGGCAAGTCATCAGGAATCAGCCCCAGCATTTT,CASRGTGQVIRNQPQHF
-,TRBV12-3/TRBV12-4,TRBJ1-2,-,TGTGCCAGCAGTTTAGGTACGGGTGGTGGCTACACCTTC,CASSLGTGGGYTF
-,TRBV11-3,TRBJ2-5,TRBD2,TGTGCCAGCAGCCGGGGAGAACTAGCGGGAGGTGGGACCCAGTACTTC,CASSRGELAGGGTQYF
-,TRBV7-2,TRBJ1-5,TRBD1,TGTGCCAGCAGCCAACAGACAGGGATAAGCGGACAGCCCCAGCATTTT,CASSQQTGISGQPQHF
-,TRBV7-8,TRBJ2-1,TRBD1,TGTGCCAGCAGCCGGGATGGGACAGGGGGTCGGGATGAGCAGTTCTTC,CASSRDGTGGRDEQFF
-,TRBV25-1,TRBJ2-5,-,TGTGCCAGCAGTGAAGGGCTAGGCGGGGCGACCCAGTACTTC,CASSEGLGGATQYF
-,TRBV29-1,TRBJ2-7,-,TGCAGCGTTCAGTGGAACAGCCTCACCGAGCAGTACTTC,CSVQWNSLTEQYF
once,TRBV9,TRBJ2-5,TRBD2,TGTGCCAGCAGCGTTGGGACTAGCGGGAGGGCAAACCAAGAGACCCAGTACTTC,CASSVGTSGRANQETQYF